The 9 T cell receptor beta chains given below trace back to one sample, sequenced in a study of OX40 agonist ivuxolimab in advanced cancers. The data were produced by immunoSEQ multiplex PCR, yet TCRdb's version contains in-frame clones alone and is incomplete. Here the sample spans about 52,000 clones, 75% to 90% being singletons. The input for sequencing was CD4+ or CD8+ T cells sorted from blood, taken in a trial of the OX40 agonist ivuxolimab. The receptors come from an adult with an advanced solid tumor such as melanoma, head and neck, liver or kidney cancer.

This sequence joins TRBV6-4 and TRBJ2-1; the match to TRBD1 covers 8 bases. V lost 7 bases, J lost 8 bases, and 7 bases stayed unmatched. CDR3 length: 13 amino acids. Germline values: CDR1 MRHNA, CDR2 SNTAGT. The CDR3 loop is CASKPTGVDEQFF. CDR3 nucleotide sequence: TGTGCCAGCAAACCGACAGGGGTCGATGAGCAGTTCTTC.

The rearrangement uses TRBV25-1 and TRBJ2-3; D remains unclear. V lost 8 bases and J 4 bases, leaving 4 bases between the germline ends. In germline, CDR1 is MGHDK, CDR2 SYGVNS. This CDR3 contains 10 residues. The CDR3: CASFSDTQYF. In DNA, the CDR3 is TGTGCCAGCTTTTCAGATACGCAGTATTTT.

This clone was seen only once. This chain links TRBV4-1 with TRBJ2-7; D is ambiguous. The germline gives CDR1 MGHRA, CDR2 YSYEKL. Trimming left V 2 bases short and J 2 bases short, with 7 bases between. The CDR3 is 13 residues long. The DNA for the CDR3 is TGCGCCAGCAGCCAAAAGAGCCCCTACGAGCAGTACTTC. Translated: CASSQKSPYEQYF.

V and J are TRBV4-3 and TRBJ2-5, with D perhaps TRBD2 (5 bases). The length of the CDR3 is 15 residues. The germline CDR1 and CDR2 sequences are LGHNA and YSLEER. Trimming pared 5 bases from V and 5 bases from J, leaving 18 bases between. CDR3 sequence reads: CASSESPLARETQYF. DNA of the CDR3: TGCGCCAGCAGCGAATCTCCCCTAGCCAGGGAGACCCAGTACTTC.

The sample holds one count of this clone. The rearrangement joins TRBV7-9 to TRBJ2-4; D gene ambiguous. This CDR3 contains 13 residues. Germline V gives CDR1 SEHNR, CDR2 FQNEAQ (reference sequence). The V gene lost 5 bases and the J gene lost 6 bases, with 11 bases spanning the gap. The CDR3 DNA reads TGTGCCAGCAGCACTACAGAAGGAAACATTCAGTACTTC. Protein product: CASSTTEGNIQYF.

The V and J genes are TRBV2 and TRBJ2-7; TRBD1 matches at 10 bases. Germline loops: CDR1 SNHLY, CDR2 FYNNEI. The CDR3 is 15 residues long. Germline trimming cut 2 bases from V and 3 bases from J; bases unmatched to any gene: 4. The CDR3 reads CASSETRDRGYEQYF. CDR3 in DNA: TGTGCCAGCAGTGAAACCAGGGACAGGGGCTACGAGCAGTACTTC.

The chain combines TRBV30 with TRBJ2-3; D unclear. The CDR3 loop spans 13 amino acids. The V end lost 2 bases, the J end lost 2 bases, and 8 bases lay between the germline ends. Germline V gene data show CDR1 as GTSNPN and CDR2 as SVGIG (reference sequence). The CDR3 bases are TGTGCCTGGAGTATCCCAGCCACAGATACGCAGTATTTT. It codes for CAWSIPATDTQYF.

This rearrangement joins TRBV6-5 to TRBJ2-3, with 10 positions matching TRBD2. The J segment lost 3 bases and the V segment lost 6 bases, leaving 3 bases of the junction unmatched. The CDR3 consists of 14 residues. CDR1 MNHEY and CDR2 SVGAGI come from the germline V gene. The CDR3 DNA follows: TGTGCCAGCAGCATAGCGGGGGGTACAGATACGCAGTATTTT. Protein product: CASSIAGGTDTQYF.

This chain links TRBV10-3 with TRBJ2-5, with TRBD1 matching over 8 bases. The end of the DNA aligns better with TRBJ2-7, so the J call may be wrong. The germline gives CDR1 ENHRY, CDR2 SYGVKD. The CDR3 spans 14 residues. CDR3 bases: TGTGCCATCAGTGAGTCGACAGGGGACTACGAGCAGTACTTC. The encoded protein is CAISESTGDYEQYF.